This T cell receptor beta chain is drawn from a study of preoperative IRX-2 immunotherapy in early breast cancer. Only in-frame clones appear in the TCRdb table, and some are missing; sequencing was by immunoSEQ multiplex PCR. The sample records under 4,500 clones, roughly two thirds being singletons. Documented treatment: preoperative locoregional IRX-2 cytokine immunotherapy. Samples came from a phase Ib trial of preoperative locoregional IRX-2 cytokine immunotherapy. Germline lookup yields CDR1 SGHRS and CDR2 YFSETQ. V trimming: 3 bases; J trimming: 6 bases; junction bases outside the gene matches: 5. This CDR3 region has 15 residues.

This TCR was recovered from a human donor with breast cancer. The chain uses TRBV5-1 and TRBJ2-1; TRBD1 matches 11 bases. The sequencing used tumor tissue, collected after IRX-2 immunotherapy. CDR3 in amino acids: CASSYGQGASNEQFF. The CDR3 DNA reads TGCGCCAGCAGCTACGGACAGGGGGCGTCCAATGAGCAGTTCTTC.